Given below is one T cell receptor (beta chain) in context. Its antigen is not identified. This CDR3 spans 15 amino acids. From germline, CDR1 is KGHDR and CDR2 SFDVKD. Trimming pared 6 bases from V and 2 bases from J, leaving 13 bases between. These data belong to a study of T-cell memory formation after mild COVID-19. The study, taken as a whole, reports: The CD4+ clones that contracted clustered mainly within CM and EM, and the CD8+ clones concentrated in EMRA. Prior to infection, memory already included some responding clones, suggesting cross-reactive memory joined. Nothing confirmed that second-wave clones peaking on day 37 were specific for SARS-CoV-2. Day 15 to 85 contracting clones showed balanced CD4/CD8; day 15 to 37 expanders favored CD4+.

Each CDR3 protein is one row after TCRdb ran MiXCR on the 5' RACE reads. The table records about 270,000 distinct CDR3 sequences, about a sixth of them present only once. The genes are TRBV24-1 and TRBJ2-1; D is unclear. Material for sequencing was PBMCs or a T cell subset sorted from them (not recorded which). The receptor was derived from a young man who had mild COVID-19 (a few samples of this study predate the infection). Cell type and time point are not known. The CDR3 DNA reads TGTGCCACCAGTTCGAGCAGAAACACCTACAATGAGCAGTTCTTC. Encoded protein: CATSSSRNTYNEQFF.